The 27 T cell receptor beta chains below come from one sample, sequenced in a study of blood T cells in healthy people across ages. The authors ran a second PCR of about 6 to 11 cycles using a sample-barcoded 5' primer and a J-beta primer mix. TCRdb re-derived calls from the 5' RACE reads in MiXCR, one entry per CDR3 protein. The table records about 800,000 distinct CDR3 sequences, just under 25% of them present only once. The sample also formed part of further work on T cells of mothers and their children.

The source material was blood. The receptors were sampled from a boy aged 5-17 years in good health.

This clonotype was observed a handful of times. This chain uses TRBV5-6 with TRBJ2-3; D could derive from TRBD1 or TRBD2 (6 bases each). This CDR3 region has 17 residues. V dropped 0 bases and J dropped 3 bases, with 17 bases sitting between them. CDR1 SGHDT and CDR2 YYEEEE come from the germline V gene. CDR3 protein: CASSLDTGSGSTDTQYF. The CDR3 DNA follows: TGTGCCAGCAGCTTGGATACAGGGAGCGGGTCTACAGATACGCAGTATTTT.

In this sample, this clonotype turned up a few times. The rearrangement links TRBV28 to TRBJ2-4; weak D call: TRBD2 (6 bases). The CDR3 contains 14 residues. V lost 6 bases, J lost 12 bases, and 21 bases lay in between. The V gene's germline CDR1 is MDHEN and CDR2 SYDVKM. This chain's CDR3 is CASRPPGTAGSQYF. In DNA, the CDR3 is TGTGCCAGCAGGCCCCCCGGGACGGCGGGGAGTCAGTACTTC.

To note about this clonotype: The germline gene is not matched at one end of the junction; a read error may be the cause. This chain joins TRBV28 and TRBJ2-2, with 7 positions matching TRBD1. The germline gives CDR1 MDHEN, CDR2 SYDVKM. The length of the CDR3 is 16 residues. The CDR3 reads CASTFPGQLNTRELFF. The CDR3 DNA reads TGTGCCAGCACCTTCCCGGGACAGCTGAACACCAGGGAGCTGTTTTTT.

The table lists this clonotype with a few counts. The genes are TRBV12-3 or TRBV12-4 and TRBJ2-5; 10 bases are a match to TRBD2. The CDR3 spans 17 residues. The V and J ends lost 0 bases and 2 bases, in that order; junction bases with no gene match: 6. CDR3: CASSLAPSGGLQETQYF. The CDR3, as DNA: TGTGCCAGCAGTTTAGCGCCTAGCGGGGGACTTCAAGAGACCCAGTACTTC.

The chain combines TRBV29-1 with TRBJ2-5; perhaps TRBD2 as D (5 bases). The end of the DNA fits TRBJ2-7 better, so the J call may be wrong. The CDR3 sequence is 16 residues long. CDR1 is SQVTM, CDR2 ANQGSEA, per germline. Here the CDR3 DNA reads TGCAGCGTTGAAGACCCAATTGAGGGCGTAATGGACGAGCAGTACTTC. Amino acid sequence: CSVEDPIEGVMDEQYF.

This clonotype occurred a few times. The conserved closing phenylalanine or tryptophan is absent in this CDR3, likely reflecting a read error. The chain is built from TRBV7-9 and TRBJ1-6; 8 positions match TRBD1. J lost 6 bases, V lost 0 bases, and 7 bases had no gene match. The CDR3 runs to 17 residues. Germline lookup yields CDR1 SEHNR and CDR2 FQNEAQ (reference sequence). The CDR3 nucleotides read TGTGCCAGCAGCTTAGCGTCAGGGACAGGTTCTAATTCACCCCTCCACCTT. Its translation: CASSLASGTGSNSPLHL.

The V and J genes are TRBV7-2 and TRBJ2-6; no clear D gene. The CDR3 is made up of 16 amino acids. Germline CDR1 is SGHTA and CDR2 is FQGNSA. V lost 3 bases and J 1 base, leaving 10 bases between the germline ends. The CDR3, as DNA: TGTGCCAGCAGCTTCTGGTTGGGTTCTGGGGCCAACGTCCTGACTTTC. As protein: CASSFWLGSGANVLTF. The full variable domain, rest sourced from reference TRBV7-2 and TRBJ2-6, is GAGVSQSPSNKVTEKGKDVELRCDPISGHTALYWYRQSLGQGLEFLIYFQGNSAPDKSGLPSDRFSAERTGGSVSTLTIQRTQQEDSAVYLCASSFWLGSGANVLTFGAGSRLTVL.

V and J are TRBV7-2 and TRBJ2-1; D uncertain. Germline CDR1 is SGHTA and CDR2 is FQGNSA. The CDR3 sequence is 16 residues long. V shed 6 bases and J shed 4 bases, with 19 bases lying between them. The CDR3 here is CASSRQGDKIYNEQFF. Written as DNA, the CDR3 is TGTGCCAGCAGTCGACAAGGCGACAAAATATACAATGAGCAGTTCTTC.

This clonotype appeared a few times. The V call is TRBV5-1, the J call TRBJ2-1; unclear D gene. Germline assignment: CDR1 SGHRS and CDR2 YFSETQ. The CDR3 length is 16 residues. V lost 3 bases, J lost 2 bases, and 15 bases lay in between. The CDR3 sequence is CASSYDGFPAYNEQFF. CDR3 DNA sequence: TGCGCCAGCAGCTACGACGGATTTCCCGCCTACAATGAGCAGTTCTTC.

The gene calls are TRBV6-2 or TRBV6-3 and TRBJ2-5; TRBD2 aligns across 11 bases. The assigned J gene may be wrong: the sequence end matches TRBJ2-7 better. CDR3 size: 15 residues. Germline V gene lookup returns CDR1 MNHEY and CDR2 SVGEGT. This CDR3 reads CASSTERLAGREQYF. The CDR3 region has the DNA TGTGCCAGCAGCACCGAAAGACTAGCGGGACGCGAGCAGTACTTC.

This clonotype appeared once. The chain links TRBV6-2 or TRBV6-3 to TRBJ2-7; possible D gene TRBD1, 6 bases. The length of the CDR3 is 12 residues. Germline loops: CDR1 MNHEY, CDR2 SVGEGT. V dropped 10 bases and J dropped 5 bases, with 15 bases sitting between them. The CDR3 nucleotides read TGTGCCACCTATCGTGGGGGCAACGAGCAGTACTTC. Protein product: CATYRGGNEQYF.

The rearrangement uses TRBV5-6 and TRBJ2-1; the D is unclear. CDR3 length equals 15 residues. Per germline, CDR1 SGHDT and CDR2 YYEEEE. The V end lost 5 bases, the J end lost 4 bases, and 16 bases lay between the germline ends. The CDR3 DNA reads TGTGCCAGCAGTCTCGGGTCCTACGGATACAATGAGCAGTTCTTC. This sequence encodes CASSLGSYGYNEQFF.

This clonotype has a handful of counts. V gene TRBV7-9 combines with J gene TRBJ2-1; weak D call: TRBD1 (5 bases). The CDR3 length is 13 residues. Trimming pared 10 bases from V and 0 bases from J, leaving 10 bases between. CDR1 and CDR2 from the germline V gene are SEHNR and FQNEAQ (reference sequence). In DNA form, the CDR3 reads TGTGCCACAGGGTCTTACTCCTACAATGAGCAGTTCTTC. Its translation is CATGSYSYNEQFF.

The DNA of the CDR3 is TGTGCCAGCAGCGTAAACCCAGGCATCATGAACACTGAAGCTTTCTTT. Translating it yields CASSVNPGIMNTEAFF. The chain recombines TRBV9 with TRBJ1-1; D not resolved. Trimming shortened V by 1 base and J by 0 bases, and 13 bases separated the two germline ends. Germline V CDR1 and CDR2: SGDLS, YYNGEE. The CDR3 consists of 16 residues.

V is TRBV15 and J is TRBJ2-6, with D possibly TRBD1 on 6 matching bases. The germline CDR1 and CDR2 sequences are LNHNV and YYDKDF (reference sequence). V lost 6 bases and J 0 bases, leaving 9 bases between the germline ends. The CDR3 runs to 15 residues. The CDR3: CATRQGPSGANVLTF. The CDR3 DNA follows: TGTGCCACCAGACAGGGCCCCTCTGGGGCCAACGTCCTGACTTTC.

V is TRBV10-3 and J is TRBJ1-1, with D perhaps matching TRBD1 (6 bases). CDR3 length: 13 residues. Trimming pared 11 bases from V and 0 bases from J, leaving 13 bases between. The V gene's germline CDR1 is ENHRY and CDR2 SYGVKD. CDR3 region: CALQQGLNTEAFF. The CDR3 region has the DNA TGTGCCTTACAACAGGGACTGAACACTGAAGCTTTCTTT.

The V gene is TRBV28, the J gene TRBJ2-1; maybe TRBD2 (7 bases). V was pared by 10 bases and J by 4 bases, with 11 bases between. Per the germline V gene, CDR1 is MDHEN and CDR2 is SYDVKM. The CDR3 loop spans 12 amino acids. The DNA of the CDR3 is TGTGCCACCGAGGGGGGGTACAATGAGCAGTTCTTC. It specifies CATEGGYNEQFF.

The chain couples TRBV12-3 or TRBV12-4 to TRBJ2-1; TRBD2 is a possible D gene (5 bases). V was clipped by 3 bases and J by 1 base, with 25 bases between them. The CDR3 totals 20 residues. CDR3 in amino acids: CASSLRSFSAVRWSYNEQFF. In nucleotides, the CDR3 is TGTGCCAGCAGTTTGAGATCCTTTAGCGCAGTCAGGTGGTCCTACAATGAGCAGTTCTTC.

The rearrangement uses TRBV7-2 and TRBJ2-1, with D uncertain. CDR3 length: 11 amino acids. V gave up 6 bases and J gave up 8 bases, with 8 bases separating them. Germline V gene data show CDR1 as SGHTA and CDR2 as FQGNSA. As DNA, the CDR3 is TGTGCCAGCAGTAACCACGATGAGCAGTTCTTC. Protein product: CASSNHDEQFF.

This clonotype was seen repeatedly, ten times or more. The chain employs TRBV3-1 and TRBJ1-1; 9 bases align to TRBD1. Looked up from germline, CDR1 is LGHDT and CDR2 is YNNKEL (reference sequence). The CDR3 has 18 amino acids. V was clipped by 2 bases and J by 3 bases; unmatched bases: 13. CDR3 amino acids: CASSQISDRGREHTEAFF. DNA for the CDR3: TGTGCCAGCAGCCAAATTTCGGACAGGGGAAGAGAGCACACTGAAGCTTTCTTT.

The chain couples TRBV3-1 to TRBJ2-4; 7 bases map to TRBD2. The CDR3 runs 14 residues. The germline V gene has CDR1 LGHDT and CDR2 YNNKEL (reference sequence). V lost 8 bases and J lost 3; bases outside the gene matches: 7. The CDR3 spells CASPRGRGKNIQYF. The CDR3 DNA follows: TGTGCCAGCCCTCGGGGGAGGGGCAAAAACATTCAGTACTTC.

This clonotype was observed many times. The rearrangement uses TRBV12-3 or TRBV12-4 and TRBJ2-7; D uncertain. V was clipped by 8 bases and J by 2 bases, with 16 bases between them. This CDR3 contains 14 residues. The CDR3 sequence is CASQVTLLTYEQYF. CDR3 coding DNA: TGTGCCAGCCAGGTAACACTTCTAACCTACGAGCAGTACTTC.

This clonotype was found a few times. The V and J genes are TRBV11-2 and TRBJ2-5; D may be TRBD2 (5 bases). Judging by the DNA end, TRBJ2-1 fits better; the J call may be wrong. Germline CDR1 SGHAT, CDR2 FQNNGV. The CDR3 contains 13 residues. CDR3 protein: CASSFGSNRGQFF. The CDR3 bases are TGTGCCAGCAGCTTTGGATCAAACCGGGGGCAGTTCTTC.

This clonotype has more than one count but fewer than ten. The chain links TRBV6-6 to TRBJ1-2; 10 nucleotides line up with TRBD1. Looked up from germline, CDR1 is MNHNY and CDR2 is SVGAGI (reference sequence). The ends lost 7 bases at V and 5 bases at J; junction bases unmatched: 7. This CDR3 has 14 residues. CDR3: CASTRDRGSYGYTF. The CDR3 DNA reads as TGTGCCAGCACTAGGGACAGGGGTTCGTATGGCTACACCTTC.

This clonotype was seen just once. The V and J genes are TRBV12-3 or TRBV12-4 and TRBJ1-2; D is possibly TRBD1 (6 bases). The CDR3 runs to 20 residues. The ends were cut back, 6 bases at V and 0 bases at J, with 29 bases in the middle. The CDR3 reads CASRVFRGWVDSPPNYGYTF. The DNA of the CDR3 is TGTGCCAGCAGAGTCTTTAGGGGGTGGGTGGACAGTCCGCCTAACTATGGCTACACCTTC.

The chain links TRBV29-1 to TRBJ1-1; D unresolved. The germline CDR1 and CDR2 sequences are SQVTM and ANQGSEA. Trimming took off 6 bases at V and 5 bases at J, with 19 bases between the two ends. This CDR3 is 14 amino acids long. The CDR3: CSVPGRTGPTEAFF. For the CDR3, the DNA is TGCAGCGTCCCCGGGAGGACTGGCCCAACTGAAGCTTTCTTT.

The table lists this clonotype with a few counts. V and J are TRBV6-5 and TRBJ1-1, with unresolved D. The germline V gene encodes CDR1 MNHEY and CDR2 SVGAGI. Trimming shortened V by 2 bases and J by 0 bases, and 7 bases separated the two germline ends. This CDR3 is 14 amino acids long. In nucleotides, the CDR3 is TGTGCCAGCAGTTACGGGGTATTGAACACTGAAGCTTTCTTT. Its protein product is CASSYGVLNTEAFF.